This TCR beta chain was found in a study of regulatory T cells in long-lasting Graves disease. This clonotype was seen a handful of times. The time point here: persistent/refractory GD, antithyroid drugs over 5 years with positive TRAb. RNA from PBMCs was the source of the TCR library. An endocrinology department located in Xi'an, China, was where the patients came from. Sequencing libraries for TCR beta were prepared with iRepertoire HTBI primers and Arm-PCR of CDR3 regions. In TCRdb, the multiplex PCR reads were re-called with MiXCR into one record per CDR3 protein. The sample lists about 660,000 distinct CDR3 sequences, around 32% seen once, with about 40% in the top ten. The CDR3 extends over 16 amino acids. Germline V gene lookup returns CDR1 SEHNR and CDR2 FQNEAQ (reference sequence). V was clipped by 5 bases and J by 1 base, with 17 bases between them.

The source was peripheral blood mononuclear cells (PBMCs), collected when the disease was refractory, from a patient treated with antithyroid drugs. This clonotype originated in a female donor with Graves disease. The chain joins TRBV7-9 to TRBJ2-5; the D is unclear. The CDR3 bases are TGTGCCAGCAGCCTCCGATCCAGTGGGGTCCAAGAGACCCAGTACTTC. It encodes CASSLRSSGVQETQYF.